Below, 16 T cell receptor beta chains from the same sample are listed, as sequenced in a study of Graves' ophthalmopathy and Graves' hyperthyroidism. As the template, RNA transcripts were used to amplify TCR beta CDR3 regions. The workflow started with a first-round RT-PCR run with HTBI primers and then moved on to a second-round multiplex PCR. TCRdb fed the multiplex PCR reads into MiXCR, producing one record per CDR3 protein. Found here are about 740,000 distinct CDR3 sequences, roughly 40% of them singletons; the top ten hold 44%. The sequenced material came from peripheral blood. The receptors come from an adult man with Graves' ophthalmopathy.

This chain joins TRBV5-1 and TRBJ2-7, with D hard to call. The germline V and J ends were trimmed by 5 bases and 3 bases, with 6 bases remaining between them. The germline V gene has CDR1 SGHRS and CDR2 YFSETQ. The CDR3 is 11 amino acids. In DNA, the CDR3 is TGCGCCAGCAGTAAGGACTACGAGCAGTACTTC. This encodes CASSKDYEQYF. Full variable domain (rest looked up from reference TRBV5-1 and TRBJ2-7): KAGVTQTPRYLIKTRGQQVTLSCSPISGHRSVSWYQQTPGQGLQFLFEYFSETQRNKGNFPGRFSGRQFSNSRSEMNVSTLELGDSALYLCASSKDYEQYFGPGTRLTVT.

This clonotype was seen more than once but under ten times. This chain links TRBV7-9 with TRBJ2-5; the match to TRBD2 covers 15 bases. Losses at the gene ends were 5 bases for V and 5 bases for J; bases not matched to a gene: 6. Germline loops: CDR1 SEHNR, CDR2 FQNEAQ (reference sequence). The CDR3 is 16 amino acids. CDR3: CASSRTSGRAWETQYF. Written as DNA, the CDR3 is TGTGCCAGCAGCCGGACTAGCGGGAGGGCGTGGGAGACCCAGTACTTC.

This chain links TRBV7-9 with TRBJ2-6, with a weak D call TRBD2 (5 bases). The CDR3 sequence is 15 residues long. V was clipped by 5 bases and J by 4 bases, with 12 bases between them. The V gene's germline CDR1 is SEHNR and CDR2 FQNEAQ (reference sequence). CDR3 DNA sequence: TGTGCCAGCAGCCCGGACCGGGGAGGGGCCAACGTCCTGACTTTC. Translating gives CASSPDRGGANVLTF.

About this clonotype: With a much larger clone just one base away, this may be a read error. This sequence joins TRBV2 and TRBJ1-3; D not resolved. Trimming cost V 3 bases and J 3 bases, with 9 bases left between them. Per germline, CDR1 SNHLY and CDR2 FYNNEI. The CDR3 consists of 14 residues. CDR3 nucleotide sequence: TGTGCCAGCAGTGAGTCTGAGGGTGGAAACACCATATATTTT. Translation: CASSESEGGNTIYF.

As for this clonotype: It may be a read error: a sequence one base away is much more abundant. The chain links TRBV29-1 to TRBJ1-4, with D unresolved. CDR3 length: 15 amino acids. Trimming left V 4 bases short and J 5 bases short, with 17 bases between. Germline V gene sequence: CDR1 SQVTM, CDR2 ANQGSEA. The chain's CDR3 is CSVGGFHSANEKLFF. The CDR3 DNA sequence: TGCAGCGTTGGAGGATTTCACTCGGCGAATGAAAAACTGTTTTTT.

This clonotype was picked up a small number of times. V usage is TRBV7-9 and J usage is TRBJ1-1, with 7 bases aligning to TRBD1. V dropped 4 bases and J dropped 1; count of bases not matched to a gene: 15. Germline CDR1 SEHNR, CDR2 FQNEAQ (reference sequence). This CDR3 has 18 residues. The CDR3 loop is CASSSQWGHRGSNTEAFF. The CDR3 nucleotides read TGTGCCAGCAGCTCGCAATGGGGCCACAGGGGTTCGAACACTGAAGCTTTCTTT.

This clonotype has just a few counts. This chain uses TRBV5-1 with TRBJ1-2; 7 bases are a match to TRBD1. This CDR3 is built from 15 residues. The J segment lost 2 bases and the V segment lost 6 bases, leaving 10 bases of the junction unmatched. Germline V gene data show CDR1 as SGHRS and CDR2 as YFSETQ. The CDR3 nucleotides read TGCGCCAGCACCCAGACGGCAGGGGGAAACTATGGCTACACCTTC. Its protein is CASTQTAGGNYGYTF.

This clonotype was seen a handful of times. The rearrangement links TRBV20-1 to TRBJ1-2; TRBD1 aligns across 7 bases. With V trimmed by 3 bases and J by 4 bases, 8 bases remained unmatched. CDR1 is DFQATT, CDR2 SNEGSKA, per germline (reference sequence). This CDR3 spans 14 amino acids. The CDR3 is CSARRGQPLYGYTF. The CDR3 DNA is TGCAGTGCTAGGAGGGGACAGCCCCTCTATGGCTACACCTTC.

This clonotype was observed a few times. The gene calls are TRBV7-2 and TRBJ1-5, with TRBD1 matching over 7 bases. Germline CDR1 and CDR2: SGHTA and FQGNSA. CDR3 length: 15 residues. V trimming: 4 bases; J trimming: 4 bases; junction bases outside the gene matches: 7. The CDR3 DNA follows: TGTGCCAGCAGCTCTCCGGGACAGCTAAATCAGCCCCAGCATTTT. It codes for CASSSPGQLNQPQHF. Looking up the rest from reference TRBV7-2 and TRBJ1-5 gives the full variable domain: GAGVSQSPSNKVTEKGKDVELRCDPISGHTALYWYRQSLGQGLEFLIYFQGNSAPDKSGLPSDRFSAERTGGSVSTLTIQRTQQEDSAVYLCASSSPGQLNQPQHFGDGTRLSIL.

This clonotype was found a few times. The chain uses TRBV10-3 and TRBJ1-1; 10 positions agree with TRBD1. The CDR3 spans 14 residues. V lost 10 bases, J lost 4 bases, and 9 bases stayed unmatched. The germline CDR1 and CDR2 sequences are ENHRY and SYGVKD. The CDR3 here is CASSPGQGLTEAFF. For the CDR3, the DNA is TGTGCCAGCAGCCCGGGACAGGGGCTCACTGAAGCTTTCTTT.

The chain carries TRBV28 and TRBJ1-2; weak D call: TRBD1 (5 bases). Per germline, CDR1 MDHEN and CDR2 SYDVKM. This CDR3 is 12 amino acids long. V was trimmed by 5 bases and J by 8 bases, leaving 12 bases between them. The CDR3 here is CASSTGRKGYTF. In DNA form, the CDR3 reads TGTGCCAGCAGTACGGGACGGAAAGGCTACACCTTC.

This clonotype showed up many times. This chain links TRBV24-1 with TRBJ1-4; 9 bases are a match to TRBD1. This CDR3 is 14 amino acids long. Germline lookup yields CDR1 KGHDR and CDR2 SFDVKD. V was clipped by 4 bases and J by 8 bases; unmatched bases: 4. The CDR3 here is CATSEGQGGEKLFF. The CDR3 DNA sequence: TGTGCCACCAGTGAGGGACAGGGAGGGGAAAAACTGTTTTTT.

The V gene is TRBV24-1, the J gene TRBJ1-1, with 7 bases identical to TRBD1. This CDR3 comprises 14 residues. Germline CDR1 KGHDR, CDR2 SFDVKD. J gave up 7 bases and V 3 bases, and 7 bases lay outside the gene matches. DNA for the CDR3: TGTGCCACCAGTGATGGAGGGGGCAGGGGTGAAGCTTTCTTT. This codes for CATSDGGGRGEAFF.

The genes are TRBV2 and TRBJ2-5; no definite D call. V dropped 5 bases and J dropped 1 base, with 11 bases sitting between them. CDR1 is SNHLY, CDR2 FYNNEI, per germline. CDR3 length equals 14 residues. The CDR3 loop reads CASSYARVQETQYF. The DNA for the CDR3 is TGTGCCAGCAGTTACGCCCGGGTCCAAGAGACCCAGTACTTC.

J is TRBJ1-4 and V is TRBV29-1; no definite D call. The CDR3 is 12 residues long. CDR1 SQVTM and CDR2 ANQGSEA come from the germline V gene. Trimming took off 4 bases at V and 8 bases at J, with 11 bases between the two ends. The CDR3 here is CSVVALREKLFF. CDR3 bases: TGCAGCGTTGTGGCCCTTCGGGAAAAACTGTTTTTT. Full variable domain (missing parts from reference TRBV29-1 and TRBJ1-4): SAVISQKPSRDICQRGTSLTIQCQVDSQVTMMFWYRQQPGQSLTLIATANQGSEATYESGFVIDKFPISRPNLTFSTLTVSNMSPEDSSIYLCSVVALREKLFFGSGTQLSVL.

In its sample, this clonotype was seen once. The V gene is TRBV29-1, the J gene TRBJ1-1, with D possibly matching TRBD1 (5 bases). With 2 bases removed from V and 8 bases from J, the gap between germline ends came to 12 bases. CDR1 is SQVTM, CDR2 ANQGSEA, per germline. The CDR3 covers 12 residues. As DNA, the CDR3 is TGCAGCGTTGAAATGCAGGGCGGGGAAGCTTTCTTT. Protein product: CSVEMQGGEAFF.